This T cell receptor (beta chain) was retrieved from a study of long-term antiretroviral therapy in people with HIV. Findings and limits, study-wide: Blood collection from about 2003 to 2018 possibly occurred under older ART regimens.

Survey-level resolution applied to immunoSEQ assay v3.0. The study targeted 40,000-50,000 T-cell genomes per sample in sequencing. The protocol was immunoSEQ multiplex PCR, while the TCRdb copy is restricted to in-frame clones and leaves out a portion. The sample consists of roughly 20,000 clones, around 81% of them appearing once. Of note for this clone: Its target is not known.

The CDR3 length is 13 residues. Germline lookup yields CDR1 LNHDA and CDR2 SQIVND (reference sequence). The rearrangement joins TRBV19 to TRBJ1-3, with 7 bases aligning to TRBD1. The receptor was derived from a man aged 25 to 45 with HIV. The sample consisted of unsorted PBMCs, taken 1.5 years after starting antiretroviral therapy. The DNA of the CDR3 is TGTGCTGTGGGACAGATCTCTGGAAACACCATATATTTT. Residues: CAVGQISGNTIYF.